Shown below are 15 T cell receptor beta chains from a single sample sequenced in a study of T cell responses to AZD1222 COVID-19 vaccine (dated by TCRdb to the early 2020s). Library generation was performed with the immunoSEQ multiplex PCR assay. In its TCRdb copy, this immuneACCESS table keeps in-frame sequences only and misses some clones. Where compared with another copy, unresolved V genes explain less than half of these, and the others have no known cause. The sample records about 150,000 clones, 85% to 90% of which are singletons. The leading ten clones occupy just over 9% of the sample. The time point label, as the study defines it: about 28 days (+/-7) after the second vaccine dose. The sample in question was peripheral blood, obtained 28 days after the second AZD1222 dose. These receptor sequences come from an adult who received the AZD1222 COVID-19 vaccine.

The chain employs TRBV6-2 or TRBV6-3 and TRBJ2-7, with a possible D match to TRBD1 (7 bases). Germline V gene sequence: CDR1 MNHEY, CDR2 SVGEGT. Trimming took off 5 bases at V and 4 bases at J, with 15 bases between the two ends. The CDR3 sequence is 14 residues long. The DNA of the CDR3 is TGTGCCAGCAGTCAGGCGGGACAGCGGTACGAGCAGTACTTC. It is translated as CASSQAGQRYEQYF.

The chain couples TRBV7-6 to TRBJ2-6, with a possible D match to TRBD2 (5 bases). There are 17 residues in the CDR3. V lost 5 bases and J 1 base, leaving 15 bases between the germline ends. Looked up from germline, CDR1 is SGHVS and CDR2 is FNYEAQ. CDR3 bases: TGTGCCAGCAGCCCCGGGATTTTGAGTTCTGGGGCCAACGTCCTGACTTTC. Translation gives CASSPGILSSGANVLTF.

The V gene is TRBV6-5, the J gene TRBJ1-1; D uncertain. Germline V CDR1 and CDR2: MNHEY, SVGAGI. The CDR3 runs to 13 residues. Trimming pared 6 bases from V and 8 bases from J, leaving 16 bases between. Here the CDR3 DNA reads TGTGCCAGCAGACCTCGAGGTTGGGAGGAAGCTTTCTTT. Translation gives CASRPRGWEEAFF.

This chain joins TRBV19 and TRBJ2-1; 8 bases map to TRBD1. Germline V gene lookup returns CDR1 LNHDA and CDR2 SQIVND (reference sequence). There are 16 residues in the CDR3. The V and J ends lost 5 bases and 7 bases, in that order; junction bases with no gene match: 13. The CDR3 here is CASSLNPGQVRNEQFF. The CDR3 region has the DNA TGTGCCAGTAGTCTGAACCCGGGACAGGTGAGGAATGAGCAGTTCTTC.

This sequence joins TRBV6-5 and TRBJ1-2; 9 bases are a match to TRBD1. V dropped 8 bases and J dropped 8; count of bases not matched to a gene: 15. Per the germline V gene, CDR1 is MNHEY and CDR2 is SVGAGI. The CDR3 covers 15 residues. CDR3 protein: CASDPMTGGNFGYTF. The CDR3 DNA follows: TGTGCCAGCGACCCCATGACAGGGGGGAACTTCGGCTACACCTTC.

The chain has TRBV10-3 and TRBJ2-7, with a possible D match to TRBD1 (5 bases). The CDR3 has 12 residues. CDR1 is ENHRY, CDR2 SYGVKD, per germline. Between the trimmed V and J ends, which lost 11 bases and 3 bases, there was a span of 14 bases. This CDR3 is CACGAASYEQYF. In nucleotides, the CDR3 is TGTGCCTGTGGGGCTGCAAGCTACGAGCAGTACTTC.

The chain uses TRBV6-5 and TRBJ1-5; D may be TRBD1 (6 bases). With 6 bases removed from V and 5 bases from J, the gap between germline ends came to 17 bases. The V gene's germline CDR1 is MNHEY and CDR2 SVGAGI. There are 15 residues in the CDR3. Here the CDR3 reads CASSPTAQGYQPQHF. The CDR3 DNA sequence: TGTGCCAGCAGCCCGACGGCACAGGGATATCAGCCCCAGCATTTT.

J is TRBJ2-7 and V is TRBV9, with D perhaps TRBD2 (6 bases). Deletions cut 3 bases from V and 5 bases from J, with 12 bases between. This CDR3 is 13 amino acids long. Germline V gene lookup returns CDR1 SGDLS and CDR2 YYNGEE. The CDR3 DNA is TGTGCCAGCAGCGCAGGACTATTGAACGAGCAGTACTTC. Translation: CASSAGLLNEQYF.

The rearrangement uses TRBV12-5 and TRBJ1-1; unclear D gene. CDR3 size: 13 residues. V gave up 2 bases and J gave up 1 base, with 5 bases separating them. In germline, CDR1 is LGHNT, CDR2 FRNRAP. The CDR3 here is CASGLQGNTEAFF. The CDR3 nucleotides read TGTGCTAGTGGTTTGCAAGGGAACACTGAAGCTTTCTTT.

The CDR3 sequence is CASSGPPLRGEQFF. CDR3 sequence (DNA): TGTGCCAGCTCCGGGCCCCCACTACGAGGTGAGCAGTTCTTC. The chain is built from TRBV27 and TRBJ2-1; unclear D gene. This CDR3 is built from 14 residues. V was trimmed by 8 bases and J by 9 bases, leaving 20 bases between them. CDR1 and CDR2 from the germline V gene are MNHEY and SMNVEV (reference sequence).

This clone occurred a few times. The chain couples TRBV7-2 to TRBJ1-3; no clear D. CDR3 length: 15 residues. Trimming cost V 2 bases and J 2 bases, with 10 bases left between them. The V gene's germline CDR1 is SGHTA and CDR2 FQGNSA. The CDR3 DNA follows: TGTGCCAGCAGCTTAAGTTGGGGTGCTGGAAACACCATATATTTT. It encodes CASSLSWGAGNTIYF.

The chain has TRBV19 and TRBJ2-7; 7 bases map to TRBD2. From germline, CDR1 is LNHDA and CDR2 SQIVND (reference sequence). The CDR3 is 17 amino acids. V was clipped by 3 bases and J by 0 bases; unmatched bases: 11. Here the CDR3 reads CASSIRAGGELSYEQYF. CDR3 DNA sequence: TGTGCCAGTAGTATCCGTGCTGGGGGGGAACTCTCCTACGAGCAGTACTTC.

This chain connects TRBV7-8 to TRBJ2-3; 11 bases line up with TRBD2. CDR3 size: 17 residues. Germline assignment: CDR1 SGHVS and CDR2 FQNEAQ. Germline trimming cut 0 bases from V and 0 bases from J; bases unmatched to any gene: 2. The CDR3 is CASSLAGTSGSTDTQYF. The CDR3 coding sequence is TGTGCCAGCAGCTTAGCCGGGACTAGCGGCAGCACAGATACGCAGTATTTT. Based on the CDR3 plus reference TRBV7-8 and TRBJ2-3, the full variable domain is GAGVSQSPRYKVAKRGQDVALRCDPISGHVSLFWYQQALGQGPEFLTYFQNEAQLDKSGLPSDRFFAERPEGSVSTLKIQRTQQEDSAVYLCASSLAGTSGSTDTQYFGPGTRLTVL.

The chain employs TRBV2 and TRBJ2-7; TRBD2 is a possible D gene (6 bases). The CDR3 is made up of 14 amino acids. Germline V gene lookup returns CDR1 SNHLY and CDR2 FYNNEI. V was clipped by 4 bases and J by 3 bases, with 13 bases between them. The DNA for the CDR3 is TGTGCCAGCAGTGTGGGGCAGGGAGGCTACGAGCAGTACTTC. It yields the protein CASSVGQGGYEQYF.

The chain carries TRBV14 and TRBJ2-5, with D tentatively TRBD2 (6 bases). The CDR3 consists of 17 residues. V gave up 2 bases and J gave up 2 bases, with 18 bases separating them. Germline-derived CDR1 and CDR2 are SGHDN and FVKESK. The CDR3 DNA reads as TGTGCCAGCAGCCAACTAACGGGGGTTGATACGCAAGAGACCCAGTACTTC. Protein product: CASSQLTGVDTQETQYF.